The 9 T cell receptor beta chains presented below share a single source sample, sequenced in a study of cytomegalovirus exposure and HLA in healthy donors. 13 Jbeta primers and 60 Vbeta primers were used for the PCR. Using immunoSEQ multiplex PCR, the repertoire was profiled, and TCRdb retains in-frame clones only, with some absent. This table has some 130,000 clones, 80% appearing once. The sample consisted of PBMCs. All receptors come from a man aged 30 to 45 in good health and CMV-seronegative.

This rearrangement joins TRBV5-5 to TRBJ2-7; TRBD2 is a possible D gene (6 bases). The CDR3 runs to 14 residues. Germline values: CDR1 SGHKS, CDR2 YYEKEE (reference sequence). Deletions cut 0 bases from V and 2 bases from J, with 9 bases between. CDR3 region: CASSLDGSPYEQYF. CDR3 nucleotides: TGTGCCAGCAGCTTGGACGGGAGCCCCTACGAGCAGTACTTC.

The chain uses TRBV7-9 and TRBJ2-7; perhaps TRBD2 as D (5 bases). Germline loops: CDR1 SEHNR, CDR2 FQNEAQ (reference sequence). V lost 1 base and J lost 0, with 13 bases in between. CDR3 length: 16 residues. In DNA form, the CDR3 reads TGTGCCAGCAGCTTAGTGCCTAGCAGGAGCTCCTACGAGCAGTACTTC. Amino acids: CASSLVPSRSSYEQYF.

The V and J genes are TRBV4-3 and TRBJ2-1; 13 positions match TRBD2. The CDR3 is made up of 18 amino acids. J lost 9 bases, V lost 0 bases, and 11 bases had no gene match. Germline V gene sequence: CDR1 LGHNA, CDR2 YSLEER. The CDR3 spells CASSQDGGLAGATGEQFF. The CDR3 nucleotides read TGCGCCAGCAGCCAAGACGGAGGACTAGCGGGAGCTACCGGTGAGCAGTTCTTC.

The chain employs TRBV4-1 and TRBJ2-3; 12 bases align to TRBD2. The ends lost 2 bases at V and 1 base at J; junction bases unmatched: 10. The CDR3 contains 19 residues. Germline CDR1 is MGHRA and CDR2 is YSYEKL. The CDR3 sequence: CASSQPPLAGGPGTDTQYF. Written as DNA, the CDR3 is TGCGCCAGCAGCCAACCCCCTCTAGCGGGAGGGCCAGGCACAGATACGCAGTATTTT.

The chain carries TRBV7-8 and TRBJ1-5, with 8 bases aligning to TRBD1. This CDR3 comprises 15 residues. The V gene end was trimmed by 4 bases and the J gene end by 2 bases; junction bases not matched to a gene: 4. Germline CDR1 reads SGHVS; CDR2 reads FQNEAQ. For the CDR3, the DNA is TGTGCCAGCAGCTCGATGACAGGGGGCAATCAGCCCCAGCATTTT. Translated: CASSSMTGGNQPQHF.

The V call is TRBV30, the J call TRBJ1-6; D is uncertain. The CDR3 sequence is 12 residues long. V lost 3 bases and J 9 bases, leaving 9 bases between the germline ends. Germline loops: CDR1 GTSNPN, CDR2 SVGIG (reference sequence). This CDR3 reads CAWRGEGSPLHF. In DNA form, the CDR3 reads TGTGCCTGGAGGGGAGAGGGTTCACCCCTCCACTTT.

This clone was counted a single time. At one end the junction does not follow the germline gene, possibly because of a read error. The chain employs TRBV2 and TRBJ1-5; D unresolved. Germline CDR1 is SNHLY and CDR2 is FYNNEI. This CDR3 is built from 13 residues. The CDR3 DNA follows: TGTGCCAGCCGGATCCACTACAATCAGCCCCAGAATTTT. This gives the protein CASRIHYNQPQNF.

The chain combines TRBV5-1 with TRBJ1-3; TRBD1 might be the D (5 bases). Germline V CDR1 and CDR2: SGHRS, YFSETQ. This CDR3 region has 14 residues. V dropped 4 bases and J dropped 0 bases, with 8 bases sitting between them. In DNA, the CDR3 is TGCGCCAGCAGCGACAGATCCTCTGGAAACACCATATATTTT. Its protein is CASSDRSSGNTIYF.

J is TRBJ1-5 and V is TRBV10-2; 7 bases are a match to TRBD1. The CDR3 is 15 residues long. Per the germline V gene, CDR1 is WSHSY and CDR2 is SAAADI. V shed 5 bases and J 11 bases; nucleotides not matched to a gene: 15. The CDR3 is CASSPGQAGLPSQHF. CDR3 in DNA: TGCGCCAGCAGTCCCGGACAGGCGGGGCTTCCGTCCCAGCATTTT.